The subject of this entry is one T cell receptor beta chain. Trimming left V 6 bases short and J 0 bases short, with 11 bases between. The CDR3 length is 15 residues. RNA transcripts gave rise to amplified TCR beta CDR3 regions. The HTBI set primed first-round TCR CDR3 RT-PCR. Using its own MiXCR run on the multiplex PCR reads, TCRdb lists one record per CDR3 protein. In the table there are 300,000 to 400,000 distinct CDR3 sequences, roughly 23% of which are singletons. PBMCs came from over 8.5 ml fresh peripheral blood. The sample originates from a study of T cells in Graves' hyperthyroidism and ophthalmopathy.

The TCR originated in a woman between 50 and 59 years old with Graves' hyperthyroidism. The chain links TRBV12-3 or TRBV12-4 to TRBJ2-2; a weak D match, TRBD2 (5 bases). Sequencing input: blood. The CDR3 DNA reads TGTGCCAGCAGCGTTAGCGTGGCGAACACCGGGGAGCTGTTTTTT. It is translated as CASSVSVANTGELFF.